The rows below give T cell receptor beta chains drawn from one sample of a study of shared clonotypes between healthy human individuals. Assay: immunoSEQ multiplex PCR; the TCRdb copy retains only in-frame clones and omits some. The data contain some 2 million clones, 95% of them singletons. Sequences were obtained from naive CD4+ T cells sorted from blood. The receptors shown here come from a man in his late teens or twenties in good health. The CDR3 runs from the conserved cysteine through the conserved F or W. D genes are given only for firm matches. Clone size is shown for a subset of rows, as once, few, many or a class of expanded clone.

d_gene,abundance,j_gene,v_gene,CDR3nt,CDR3aa
.,.,TRBJ2-7,TRBV7-2,TGTGCCAGCAGCTTAGGTCGAGGAGAGCAGTACTTC,CASSLGRGEQYF
TRBD2,.,TRBJ2-1,TRBV5-1,TGCGCCAGCAGCTTGGCCTCAGGGACTAGCGGGAGGGCCCGCAATGAGCAGTTCTTC,CASSLASGTSGRARNEQFF
TRBD1,.,TRBJ2-1,TRBV11-2,TGTGCCAGCAGCTTGGGACAGGGAAACTGGAATGAGCAGTTCTTC,CASSLGQGNWNEQFF
TRBD1,.,TRBJ2-7,TRBV10-3,TGTGCCACCGGGACAGGGACCTACGAGCAGTACTTC,CATGTGTYEQYF
TRBD1,.,TRBJ2-3,TRBV5-6,TGTGCCAGCAGCCTTTCTTCCGGGACAGGGTACGATACGCAGTATTTT,CASSLSSGTGYDTQYF
.,.,TRBJ2-5,TRBV5-4,TGTGCCAGCAGCTTGGTGTCGAACGGGGGCGTGAGACAAGAGACCCAGTACTTC,CASSLVSNGGVRQETQYF
.,.,TRBJ1-1,TRBV7-8,TGTGCCAGCAGCTTAGAGAGGAACACTGAAGCTTTCTTT,CASSLERNTEAFF
.,.,TRBJ2-1,TRBV2,TGTGCCAGCAGTCGGCAGGGGAGCGGCAACAATGAGCAGTTCTTC,CASSRQGSGNNEQFF
TRBD2,.,TRBJ2-3,TRBV2,TGTGCCAGCGGCACACTAGCGGGACCCACAGATACGCAGTATTTT,CASGTLAGPTDTQYF
.,.,TRBJ2-3,TRBV7-3,TGTGCCAGCAGCTTAGGAGGGAATACGCAGTATTTT,CASSLGGNTQYF
TRBD1,.,TRBJ2-2,TRBV5-1,TGCGCCAGCAGCTTGGGTGGACAGGGAAACACCGGGGAGCTGTTTTTT,CASSLGGQGNTGELFF
.,.,TRBJ1-5,TRBV6-6,TGTGCCAGCAGTTACGAGGCAGGCAATCAGCCCCAGCATTTT,CASSYEAGNQPQHF
.,.,TRBJ2-3,TRBV28,TGTGCCAGCACGGAGGGCACAGATACGCAGTATTTT,CASTEGTDTQYF
TRBD1,.,TRBJ2-6,TRBV7-6,TGTGCCAGCAGCTTAGCAGGGGGACAGGGGCCTGGGGCCAACGTCCTGACTTTC,CASSLAGGQGPGANVLTF
.,.,TRBJ2-2,TRBV18,TGTGCCAGCTCACTTCGTATTGGAGAGAACACCGGGGAGCTGTTTTTT,CASSLRIGENTGELFF
.,.,TRBJ2-2,TRBV5-1,TGCGCCAGCAGCTTGGGCGGGGCGAACACCGGGGAGCTGTTTTTT,CASSLGGANTGELFF
.,.,TRBJ2-6,TRBV5-1,TGCGCCAGCACCCCGGACTCTGGGGCCAACGTCCTGACTTTC,CASTPDSGANVLTF
TRBD1,few,TRBJ1-6,TRBV9,TGTGCCAGCAGCGCACAGGGGGCTAATTCACCCCTCCACTTT,CASSAQGANSPLHF
.,.,TRBJ1-2,TRBV9,TGTGCCAGCAGCCCAAGGAACCCCTATGGCTACACCTTC,CASSPRNPYGYTF
.,few,TRBJ1-1,TRBV29-1,TGCAGCGTTGACAGGGGAATGAACACTGAAGCTTTCTTT,CSVDRGMNTEAFF
.,.,TRBJ1-1,TRBV2,TGTGCCAGCAGTGATGATGAGGGGCGGAACACTGAAGCTTTCTTT,CASSDDEGRNTEAFF
.,.,TRBJ1-2,TRBV18,TGTGCCAGCTCGGACAGCCCCTATGGCTACACCTTC,CASSDSPYGYTF
.,few,TRBJ1-6,TRBV6-5,TGTGCCAGCAGTCCCGGGACACCTGGTCAAACCCTCCACTTT,CASSPGTPGQTLHF
.,.,TRBJ2-3,TRBV10-3,TGTGCCATCAGTGAGGCCAAGGGGGTCTTTAGCACAGATACGCAGTATTTT,CAISEAKGVFSTDTQYF
.,.,TRBJ2-3,TRBV10-2,TGCGCCAGCAGTGTCCAACCCGGAGATACGCAGTATTTT,CASSVQPGDTQYF
.,.,TRBJ2-1,TRBV6-6,TGTGCCAGCAGTACACGTAAGGGAATTGAGCAGTTCTTC,CASSTRKGIEQFF
TRBD2,.,TRBJ2-5,TRBV7-8,TGTGCCAGTAAACTAGCGGGTCAAGAGACCCAGTACTTC,CASKLAGQETQYF
.,few,TRBJ1-4,TRBV6-5,TGTGCCAGCAGTTACTTTCCCCCCAGGCCTGAAAAACTGTTTTTT,CASSYFPPRPEKLFF
.,.,TRBJ1-5,TRBV18,TGTGCCAGCTCCCAGATGGGGGGATCTGACAATCAGCCCCAGCATTTT,CASSQMGGSDNQPQHF
TRBD1,.,TRBJ1-2,TRBV10-1,TGCGCCAGCGATTACAGGGGTACGAATTATGGCTACACCTTC,CASDYRGTNYGYTF
TRBD2,.,TRBJ2-5,TRBV10-3,TGTGCCATCAGTCGTTTTAGCGGGGGGTTGGAGACCCAGTACTTC,CAISRFSGGLETQYF
.,.,TRBJ1-6,TRBV7-9,TGTGCCAGCAGCTTAGGAGGTCAGGGCGGTGAATTTACCCTCCACTTT,CASSLGGQGGEFTLHF
.,.,TRBJ1-1,TRBV5-1,TGCGCCAGCAGCTTGGGCCGCCTGGGAAACACTGAAGCTTTCTTT,CASSLGRLGNTEAFF
.,.,TRBJ1-2,TRBV2,TGTGCCAGCAGTGACAGGGGTTATGGCTACACCTTC,CASSDRGYGYTF